The source of this TCR beta chain is a study of blood T cells in healthy people across ages. A minimum of 7 million PBMCs was isolated per sample. Alongside a J-beta primer mix, a sample-barcoded 5' primer served in a second PCR lasting roughly 6 to 11 cycles. Each CDR3 protein gets one entry after TCRdb re-called the 5' RACE reads with MiXCR. The sample carries 1,800,000 or so distinct CDR3 sequences, approximately 39% recorded once. Germline V lookup: CDR1 MRHNA, CDR2 SNTAGT. The CDR3 covers 13 residues. The V end lost 4 bases, the J end lost 3 bases, and 8 bases lay between the germline ends. There are many counts of this clonotype.

Sequenced input: blood. The gene calls are TRBV6-4 and TRBJ2-3; D unclear. The receptor was isolated from a human donor in good health. CDR3 region: CASSGLGTDTQYF. The CDR3 DNA follows: TGTGCCAGCAGTGGATTGGGGACAGATACGCAGTATTTT.